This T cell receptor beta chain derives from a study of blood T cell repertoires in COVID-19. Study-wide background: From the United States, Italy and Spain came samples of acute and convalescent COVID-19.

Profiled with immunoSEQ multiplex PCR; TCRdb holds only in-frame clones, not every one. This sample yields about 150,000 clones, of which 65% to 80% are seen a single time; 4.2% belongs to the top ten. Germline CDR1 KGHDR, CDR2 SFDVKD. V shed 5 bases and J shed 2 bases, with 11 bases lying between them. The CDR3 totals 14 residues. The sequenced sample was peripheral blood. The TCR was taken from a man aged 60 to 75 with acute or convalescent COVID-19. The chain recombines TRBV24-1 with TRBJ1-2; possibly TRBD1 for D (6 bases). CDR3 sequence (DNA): TGTGCCACCAGTGCGGAACAGGGAAACTATGGCTACACCTTC. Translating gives CATSAEQGNYGYTF.